What follows is one TCR beta chain and its context. Its binding antigen is unknown. Base qualities are missing; no much larger clone stands one base away. TCRbeta CDR3 regions were sequenced with the immunoSEQ Assay. After extraction, genomic DNA underwent amplification by bias-controlled multiplex PCR, followed by high-throughput sequencing. Concerning the study's data processing: Collapsing and filtering of sequences were performed to quantify the absolute abundance of each unique TCRbeta CDR3 region. Usable DNA was measured by amplifying reference genes present in all nucleated cells, and TCRbeta template counts were normalized to that usable DNA to estimate T cell fraction. Repertoire TCRs were annotated as SARS-CoV-2-specific by exact matching of V gene, CDR3 amino acid sequence and J gene to a known reactive TCR set. The reference SARS-CoV-2 TCR set came from MIRA and was filtered for enrichment in COVID-19-positive ImmuneCODE repertoires, removing public or cross-reactive TCRs. Drawing on the MIRA antigens, annotated TCRs were analysed further at the level of specific ORF or position within ORF. Depth was the summed frequency of annotated unique rearrangements, while breadth was defined as annotated unique rearrangements over total unique productive rearrangements. TCR breadth was compared between groups using two-sided Wilcoxon rank-sum tests. Sourced from immuneACCESS, this table was stored by TCRdb with only in-frame sequences that have V and J called. A share of the clones is absent; for the studies checked, an unresolved V gene accounts for under half, and the remainder has no known explanation. The V and J calls and clone size come from that table; D and trimming were worked out from the DNA. The sample includes almost 400,000 clones, with about 88% observed a single time. Of the sample, under 2% falls within the top ten clones.

The record originates from a study of Ad26.COV2.S vaccination and SARS-CoV-2 variants (dated by TCRdb to about 2021). Broadly, across the study: Vaccine-arm donors came from COV1001, a multicentre, randomized, double-blind, placebo-controlled phase I-IIa trial of Ad26.COV2.S in healthy adults. The specificity and breadth of SARS-CoV-2-reactive T cell receptors after Ad26.COV2.S vaccination were assessed by TCRbeta repertoire sequencing. Trial participants were randomized into five groups of five, in which low-dose or high-dose Ad26.COV2.S was given once or twice, or placebo was given on both occasions. The TCR-sequenced set comprised about 32 samples: about 19 Ad26.COV2.S vaccine recipients, 5 placebo recipients and 8 SARS-CoV-2 convalescent individuals. Ad26.COV2.S was administered intramuscularly at a dose of 5x10^10 or 1x10^11 viral particles, either as one shot or as two shots given 56 days apart. Investigators remained blinded to trial group allocation during experiments and outcome assessment.

In the germline V gene, CDR1 corresponds to SGHNT and CDR2 to YENEEA. V loses 0 bases, J loses 4 bases, and the germline ends lie 16 bases apart. Reading from cysteine to phenylalanine, the CDR3 counts 16 amino acids. Only the CDR3 portion is preserved as DNA: 48 bases, with reading frame beginning at the first base. What the work shows at the level of the full study, not this receptor alone: Vaccine and placebo recipients had similar non-spike TCR breadth, a finding consistent with the vaccine containing only spike. According to the authors, total T cell responses may have been underestimated by the TCR breadth and depth analyses. After vaccination, spike-specific CD8+ and CD4+ T cell responses were reported to show substantial breadth. The study was not powered for comparison of responses between vaccine doses or regimens. Spike-specific TCR breadth was higher in Ad26.COV2.S recipients than in placebo recipients (P = 0.0014).

This specimen's treatment or condition label, per the study, means: some 20 received Ad26.COV2.S at low or high dose, single or two shots; about five received placebo; per-sample allocation not given. Repertoires of vaccine and placebo recipients were sequenced from samples collected on day 63 after the first injection. Cohort 1b enrolled around 23 adults aged 18-55 years at a single site in Boston, USA, between 29 July and 7 August 2020. Ad26.COV2.S was a replication-incompetent adenovirus type 26 vector expressing a prefusion-stabilized SARS-CoV-2 spike protein from the original Wuhan strain. This material consisted of peripheral blood, taken in a trial of Ad26.COV2.S vaccine versus placebo. The TCR originated in a person aged 18-65 years who received the Ad26.COV2.S COVID-19 vaccine or a placebo. The rearranged chain carries TRBV11-3 and TRBJ2-7; TRBD2 is possibly the D segment (6 matching bases). The DNA is as follows: TGTGCCAGCAGCTTAGAACCGGGGGAGTCCCTTTACGAGCAGTACTTC. It translates as CASSLEPGESLYEQYF.